One sample yielded the 12 T cell receptor beta chains listed below, sequenced in a study of OX40 agonist ivuxolimab in advanced cancers. Sequencing used immunoSEQ multiplex PCR; TCRdb keeps in-frame clones, though not all of them. The sample holds 55,000 to 75,000 clones; around 84% are singletons and the top ten take over 4%. Material: CD4+ or CD8+ T cells sorted from blood, obtained in a trial of the OX40 agonist ivuxolimab. Receptor source: an adult with an advanced solid tumor such as melanoma, head and neck, liver or kidney cancer.

This chain connects TRBV7-2 to TRBJ1-2, with D unclear. This CDR3 contains 12 residues. From germline, CDR1 is SGHTA and CDR2 FQGNSA. The ends were cut back, 1 base at V and 4 bases at J, with 4 bases in the middle. The CDR3 spells CASSLGIYGYTF. CDR3 DNA sequence: TGTGCCAGCAGCTTAGGAATCTATGGCTACACCTTC. Full variable domain (rest looked up from reference TRBV7-2 and TRBJ1-2): GAGVSQSPSNKVTEKGKDVELRCDPISGHTALYWYRQSLGQGLEFLIYFQGNSAPDKSGLPSDRFSAERTGGSVSTLTIQRTQQEDSAVYLCASSLGIYGYTFGSGTRLTVV.

The J gene is TRBJ2-3, the V gene TRBV14; TRBD2 matches 10 bases. The CDR3 is 15 residues long. Germline CDR1 reads SGHDN; CDR2 reads FVKESK. The V segment lost 3 bases and the J segment 4 bases; nucleotides outside the gene matches: 4. The chain's CDR3 is CASSQRTSGADTQYF. The CDR3 DNA reads TGTGCCAGCAGCCAGCGGACTAGCGGTGCAGATACGCAGTATTTT.

The J gene is TRBJ2-5, the V gene TRBV7-2; perhaps D is TRBD1 or TRBD2 (5 bases each). CDR3 length: 15 amino acids. Trimming took off 6 bases at V and 7 bases at J, with 21 bases between the two ends. The germline V gene has CDR1 SGHTA and CDR2 FQGNSA. CDR3 DNA sequence: TGTGCCAGCAGTTTGGACGGGACCCCTAAACGGACCCAGTACTTC. Amino acid sequence: CASSLDGTPKRTQYF.

The chain uses TRBV29-1 and TRBJ2-5; 14 bases agree with TRBD2. The J segment lost 5 bases and the V segment lost 6 bases, leaving 11 bases of the junction unmatched. The germline gives CDR1 SQVTM, CDR2 ANQGSEA. This CDR3 is 16 amino acids long. The CDR3 loop reads CSVTALTSGRGETQYF. In DNA, the CDR3 is TGCAGCGTGACCGCCCTGACTAGCGGGAGGGGGGAGACCCAGTACTTC.

The chain links TRBV6-5 to TRBJ1-5; weak D call: TRBD1 (5 bases). Germline assignment: CDR1 MNHEY and CDR2 SVGAGI. The CDR3 spans 15 residues. The V end lost 2 bases, the J end lost 5 bases, and 13 bases lay between the germline ends. CDR3 sequence: CASSYLRVEDQPQHF. The CDR3 DNA reads as TGTGCCAGCAGTTACCTCAGGGTAGAAGATCAGCCCCAGCATTTT.

The gene calls are TRBV5-6 and TRBJ1-1, with D hard to call. This CDR3 is 12 amino acids long. CDR1 is SGHDT and CDR2 is YYEEEE in the germline V gene. Deletions cut 0 bases from V and 4 bases from J, with 4 bases between. The CDR3 loop is CASSLGATEAFF. CDR3 nucleotides: TGTGCCAGCAGCTTGGGGGCCACTGAAGCTTTCTTT.

This chain uses TRBV19 with TRBJ1-5, with D possibly being TRBD1 (5 bases). In germline, CDR1 is LNHDA, CDR2 SQIVND (reference sequence). Trimming pared 7 bases from V and 0 bases from J, leaving 13 bases between. The CDR3 runs to 15 residues. DNA for the CDR3: TGTGCCAGTAAATCGACAGTCCGTAGCAATCAGCCCCAGCATTTT. Amino acid sequence: CASKSTVRSNQPQHF.

V gene TRBV6-1 combines with J gene TRBJ1-5; a weak D match, TRBD1 (6 bases). The V gene lost 8 bases and the J gene lost 3 bases, with 8 bases spanning the gap. This CDR3 has 12 amino acids. Germline V gives CDR1 MNHNS, CDR2 SASEGT. The CDR3 coding sequence is TGTGCCAGCGGACAGAACAATCAGCCCCAGCATTTT. Translated: CASGQNNQPQHF.

J is TRBJ1-5 and V is TRBV5-5; no clear D. This CDR3 contains 13 residues. Germline V gives CDR1 SGHKS, CDR2 YYEKEE (reference sequence). V shed 1 base and J shed 2 bases, with 4 bases lying between them. The CDR3 region is CASSLTGNQPQHF. The CDR3, as DNA: TGTGCCAGCAGCTTGACAGGCAATCAGCCCCAGCATTTT.

This clone was detected a few times. The V and J genes are TRBV13 and TRBJ2-7; 12 positions agree with TRBD2. The CDR3 is 15 amino acids. Germline trimming cut 5 bases from V and 9 bases from J; bases unmatched to any gene: 11. CDR1 PRHDT and CDR2 FYEKMQ come from the germline V gene (reference sequence). The CDR3 region is CASSRYLAGGPLQYF. The CDR3 DNA reads as TGTGCCAGCAGCCGGTACCTAGCGGGAGGGCCATTGCAGTACTTC.

The chain uses TRBV21-1 and TRBJ2-3; TRBD2 is taken as the D call from the table, unchecked against the DNA. TRBV21-1 is termed a pseudogene. The CDR3 contains 17 residues. The CDR3 protein is CASSSRTSGGWADTQYF. The DNA for the CDR3 is TGTGCCAGCAGCTCACGGACTAGCGGGGGGTGGGCAGATACGCAGTATTTT.

The rearrangement joins TRBV19 to TRBJ1-1; D unclear. The V end was cut by 4 bases, the J end by 3 bases, with 9 bases between. Germline V gives CDR1 LNHDA, CDR2 SQIVND (reference sequence). This CDR3 spans 13 amino acids. CDR3 DNA sequence: TGTGCCAGTAGTACGAGAGGCGACACTGAAGCTTTCTTT. Protein product: CASSTRGDTEAFF.